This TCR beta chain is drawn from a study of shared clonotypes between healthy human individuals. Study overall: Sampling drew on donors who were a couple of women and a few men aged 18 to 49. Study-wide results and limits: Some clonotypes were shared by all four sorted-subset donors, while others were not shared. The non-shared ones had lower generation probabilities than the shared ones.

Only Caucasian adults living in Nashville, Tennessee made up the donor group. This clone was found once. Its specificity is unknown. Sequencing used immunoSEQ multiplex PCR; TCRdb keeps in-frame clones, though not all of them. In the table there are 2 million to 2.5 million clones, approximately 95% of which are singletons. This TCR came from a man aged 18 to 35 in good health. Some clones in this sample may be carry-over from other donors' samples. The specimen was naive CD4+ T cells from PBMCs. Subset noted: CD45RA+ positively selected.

The DNA of the CDR3 is TGTGCCACCAGCAGAGCCCTGGACAGATCAAATGAAAAACTGTTTTTT. Its protein is CATSRALDRSNEKLFF. The chain combines TRBV15 with TRBJ1-4; D perhaps matches TRBD1 (6 bases). The CDR3 has 16 amino acids. The V gene's germline CDR1 is LNHNV and CDR2 YYDKDF (reference sequence). Trimming took off 1 base at V and 5 bases at J, with 14 bases between the two ends.